This T cell receptor (beta chain) was recorded in a study of lymphopenia after photon versus proton radiotherapy. Study-wide results and caveats: Authors raise, but do not show, better survival with proton therapy. After the lymphocyte nadir, photon-treated repertoires showed oligoclonal expansion, especially of CD8+ Temra cells. Under photons, naive T cells and diversity fell while effector/memory populations rose.

Produced via immunoSEQ multiplex PCR; TCRdb's table is partial and in-frame only. The sample lists roughly 29,000 clones, approximately 88% occurring once. The CDR3 consists of 16 residues. V was shortened by 0 bases and J by 0 bases, with 12 bases between the two germline ends. Germline lookup yields CDR1 SGHTA and CDR2 FQGNSA. This clone has just one count. Its specificity is unknown. The chain is built from TRBV7-2 and TRBJ2-7; tentative D call: TRBD2 (6 bases). The source material was peripheral blood, sampled from a patient treated with proton-based radiotherapy. This TCR came from a woman aged 55-70 years with cholangiocarcinoma. Some clones in this sample may be carry-over from other donors' samples. The CDR3 loop is CASSLAQGTPSYEQYF. CDR3 nucleotides: TGTGCCAGCAGCTTAGCGCAAGGGACTCCCTCCTACGAGCAGTACTTC. Combining the CDR3 with reference TRBV7-2 and TRBJ2-7 gives the whole variable domain GAGVSQSPSNKVTEKGKDVELRCDPISGHTALYWYRQSLGQGLEFLIYFQGNSAPDKSGLPSDRFSAERTGGSVSTLTIQRTQQEDSAVYLCASSLAQGTPSYEQYFGPGTRLTVT.